This entry features one T cell receptor (beta chain) sequence. Amplification of TCR beta CDR3 regions used RNA transcripts. HTBI primers were used in a first-round RT-PCR, which preceded a second-round multiplex PCR. TCRdb independently ran MiXCR on the multiplex PCR reads; one entry per CDR3 protein. Among 740,000 or so distinct CDR3 sequences listed, about 44% were seen once. The data stem from a study of Graves' ophthalmopathy and Graves' hyperthyroidism. Whole-study context: At initial diagnosis, peripheral blood was obtained, and this preceded any treatment.

After removal of 1 base from V and 4 bases from J, the junction contained 4 bases not matched to a gene. The CDR3 loop spans 14 amino acids. CDR1 and CDR2 (germline): LNHDA, SQIVND (reference sequence). This sequence originates from an adult man with Graves' ophthalmopathy. Sequenced: peripheral blood. The V gene is TRBV19, the J gene TRBJ2-7; the match to TRBD2 covers 7 bases. Written as DNA, the CDR3 is TGTGCCAGTAGTATAGGAGGGGAGGGATACGAGCAGTACTTC. As protein: CASSIGGEGYEQYF.